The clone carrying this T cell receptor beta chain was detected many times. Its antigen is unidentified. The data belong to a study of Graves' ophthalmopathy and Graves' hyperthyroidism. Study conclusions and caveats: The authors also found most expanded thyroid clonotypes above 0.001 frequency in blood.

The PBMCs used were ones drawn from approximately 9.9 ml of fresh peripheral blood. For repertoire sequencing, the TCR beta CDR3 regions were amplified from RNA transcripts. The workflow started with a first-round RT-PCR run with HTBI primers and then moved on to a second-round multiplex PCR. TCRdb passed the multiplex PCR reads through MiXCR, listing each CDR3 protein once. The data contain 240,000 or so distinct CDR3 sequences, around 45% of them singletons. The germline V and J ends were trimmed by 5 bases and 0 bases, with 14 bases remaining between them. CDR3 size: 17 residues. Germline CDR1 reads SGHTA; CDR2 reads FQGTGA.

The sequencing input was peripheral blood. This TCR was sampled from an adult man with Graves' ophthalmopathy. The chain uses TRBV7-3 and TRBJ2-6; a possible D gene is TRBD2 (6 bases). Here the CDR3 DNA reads TGTGCCAGCAGCCCCTCGGACGGGAGCTCTGGGGCCAACGTCCTGACTTTC. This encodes CASSPSDGSSGANVLTF.